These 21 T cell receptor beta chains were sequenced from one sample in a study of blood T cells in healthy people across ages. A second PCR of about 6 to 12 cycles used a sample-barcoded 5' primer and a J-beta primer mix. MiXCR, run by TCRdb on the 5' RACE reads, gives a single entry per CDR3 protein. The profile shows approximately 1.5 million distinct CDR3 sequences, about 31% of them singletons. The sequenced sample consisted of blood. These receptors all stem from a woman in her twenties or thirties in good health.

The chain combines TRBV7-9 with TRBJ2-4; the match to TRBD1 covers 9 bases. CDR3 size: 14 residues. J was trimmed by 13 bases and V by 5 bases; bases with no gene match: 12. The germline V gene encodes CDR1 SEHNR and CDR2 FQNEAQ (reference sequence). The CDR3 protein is CASSPFQGQGEQYF. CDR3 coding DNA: TGTGCCAGCAGCCCGTTCCAGGGACAGGGAGAGCAGTACTTC.

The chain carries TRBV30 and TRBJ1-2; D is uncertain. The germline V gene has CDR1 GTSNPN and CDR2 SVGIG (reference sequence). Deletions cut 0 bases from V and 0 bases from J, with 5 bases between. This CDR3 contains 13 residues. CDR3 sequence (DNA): TGTGCCTGGAGTGTGGCGGCTAACTATGGCTACACCTTC. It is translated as CAWSVAANYGYTF.

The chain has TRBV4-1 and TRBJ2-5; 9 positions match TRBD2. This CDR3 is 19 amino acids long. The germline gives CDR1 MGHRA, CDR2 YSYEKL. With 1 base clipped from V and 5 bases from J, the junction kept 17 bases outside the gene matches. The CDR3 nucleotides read TGCGCCAGCAGCCAAGCGGGGTGGGGTAGCGGGAGAAGGAAGGAGACCCAGTACTTC. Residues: CASSQAGWGSGRRKETQYF.

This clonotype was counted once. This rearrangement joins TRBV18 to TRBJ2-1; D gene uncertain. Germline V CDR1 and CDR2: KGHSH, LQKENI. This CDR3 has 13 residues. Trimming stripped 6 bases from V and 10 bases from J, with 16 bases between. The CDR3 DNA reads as TGTGCCAGCTCCCGAACGAAGGGTCGGGAGCAGTTCTTC. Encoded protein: CASSRTKGREQFF. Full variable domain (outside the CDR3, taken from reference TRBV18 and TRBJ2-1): NAGVMQNPRHLVRRRGQEARLRCSPMKGHSHVYWYRQLPEEGLKFMVYLQKENIIDESGMPKERFSAEFPKEGPSILRIQQVVRGDSAAYFCASSRTKGREQFFGPGTRLTVL.

The DNA of the CDR3 is TGTGCCAGCAGTTACTCGGCACTAGCGGCCGAGACCCAGTACTTC. Translated, it gives CASSYSALAAETQYF. The chain has TRBV6-5 and TRBJ2-5, with 8 bases aligning to TRBD2. Germline assignment: CDR1 MNHEY and CDR2 SVGAGI. The CDR3 runs 15 residues. V lost 0 bases, J lost 5 bases, and 5 bases stayed unmatched.

The CDR3 DNA follows: TGTGCCTGGGGCCAACAGGGGAATGAGCAGTTCTTC. Its protein is CAWGQQGNEQFF. V gene TRBV30 combines with J gene TRBJ2-1, with TRBD1 matching over 7 bases. In germline, CDR1 is GTSNPN, CDR2 SVGIG (reference sequence). V lost 5 bases to trimming and J lost 7 bases; unmatched junction nucleotides: 5. The CDR3 is made up of 12 amino acids.

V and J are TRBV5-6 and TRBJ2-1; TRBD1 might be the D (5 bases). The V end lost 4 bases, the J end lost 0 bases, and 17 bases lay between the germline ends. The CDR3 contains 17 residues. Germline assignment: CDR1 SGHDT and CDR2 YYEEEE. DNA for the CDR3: TGTGCCAGCAGCGCACCCCCTAGGGGCGGCTCCTACAATGAGCAGTTCTTC. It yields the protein CASSAPPRGGSYNEQFF.

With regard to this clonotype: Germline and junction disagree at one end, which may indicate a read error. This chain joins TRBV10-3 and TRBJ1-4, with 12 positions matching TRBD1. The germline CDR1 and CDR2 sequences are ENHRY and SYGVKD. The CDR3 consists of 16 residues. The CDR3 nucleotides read TGTGCCATCAGTGCCCCGGGACAGGGGGCTCGTGAAACACTGTTTTTT. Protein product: CAISAPGQGARETLFF.

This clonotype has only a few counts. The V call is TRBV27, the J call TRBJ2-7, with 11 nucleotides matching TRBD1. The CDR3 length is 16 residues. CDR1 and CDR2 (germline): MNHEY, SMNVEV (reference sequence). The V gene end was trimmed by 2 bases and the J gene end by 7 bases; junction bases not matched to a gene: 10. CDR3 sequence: CASSLKGQGARREQYF. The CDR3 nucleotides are TGTGCCAGCAGTTTAAAAGGACAGGGGGCTAGGAGGGAGCAGTACTTC.

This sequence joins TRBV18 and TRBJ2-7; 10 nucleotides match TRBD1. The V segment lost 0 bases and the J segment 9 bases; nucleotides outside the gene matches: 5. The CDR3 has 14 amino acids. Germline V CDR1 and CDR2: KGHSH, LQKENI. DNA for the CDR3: TGTGCCAGCTCACCACCGGGACAGGGGATCGGGCAGTACTTC. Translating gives CASSPPGQGIGQYF.

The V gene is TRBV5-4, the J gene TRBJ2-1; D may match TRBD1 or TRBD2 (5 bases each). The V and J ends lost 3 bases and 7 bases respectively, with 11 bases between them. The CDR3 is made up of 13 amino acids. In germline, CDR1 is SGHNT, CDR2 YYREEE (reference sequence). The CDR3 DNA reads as TGTGCCAGCAGCTGGGACGCCGGGAATGAGCAGTTCTTC. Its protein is CASSWDAGNEQFF.

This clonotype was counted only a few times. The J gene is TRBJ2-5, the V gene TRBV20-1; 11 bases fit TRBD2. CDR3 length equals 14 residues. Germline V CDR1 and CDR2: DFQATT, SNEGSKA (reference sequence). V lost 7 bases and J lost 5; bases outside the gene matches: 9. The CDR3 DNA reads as TGCAGTGTCCTCCCACTAGCGGGAGTGGAGACCCAGTACTTC. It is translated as CSVLPLAGVETQYF.

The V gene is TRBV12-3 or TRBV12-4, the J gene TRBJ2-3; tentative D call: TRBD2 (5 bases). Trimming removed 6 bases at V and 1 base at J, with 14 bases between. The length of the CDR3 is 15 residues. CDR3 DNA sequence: TGTGCCAGCAGCCATTCACTAGACCGCACAGATACGCAGTATTTT. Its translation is CASSHSLDRTDTQYF.

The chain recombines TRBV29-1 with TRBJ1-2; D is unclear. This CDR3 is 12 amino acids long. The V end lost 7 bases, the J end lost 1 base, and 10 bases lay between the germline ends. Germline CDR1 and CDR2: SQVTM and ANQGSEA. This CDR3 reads CSAIGLNYGYTF. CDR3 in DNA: TGCAGCGCCATAGGTCTTAACTATGGCTACACCTTC.

CDR3 region: CASSLRTSGTSYNEQFF. CDR3 coding DNA: TGCGCCAGCAGCCTCCGGACTAGCGGGACCTCCTACAATGAGCAGTTCTTC. V is TRBV4-1 and J is TRBJ2-1, with TRBD2 matching 12 bases. Germline CDR1 is MGHRA and CDR2 is YSYEKL. V was pared by 4 bases and J by 0 bases, with 4 bases of the junction left unmatched. The CDR3 is made up of 17 amino acids.

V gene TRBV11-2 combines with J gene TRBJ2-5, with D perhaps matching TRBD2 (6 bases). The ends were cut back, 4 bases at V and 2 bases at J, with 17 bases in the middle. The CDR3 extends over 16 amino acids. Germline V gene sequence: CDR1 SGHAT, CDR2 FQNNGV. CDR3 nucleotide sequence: TGTGCCAGCAGCTCTCGGGGACGGGGGTATCAAGAGACCCAGTACTTC. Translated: CASSSRGRGYQETQYF.

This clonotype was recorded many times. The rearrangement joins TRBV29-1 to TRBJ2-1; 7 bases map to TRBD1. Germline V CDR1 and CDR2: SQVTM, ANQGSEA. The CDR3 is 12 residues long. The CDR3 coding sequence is TGCGGATCGGGACAGATGTACAATGAGCAGTTCTTC. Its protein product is CGSGQMYNEQFF.

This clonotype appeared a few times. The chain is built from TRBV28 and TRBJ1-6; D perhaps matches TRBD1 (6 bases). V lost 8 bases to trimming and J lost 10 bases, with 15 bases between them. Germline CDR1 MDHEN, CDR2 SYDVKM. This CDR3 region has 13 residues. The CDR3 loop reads CASLRGAGSPLHF. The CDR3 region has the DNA TGTGCCAGCCTGAGGGGGGCAGGATCACCCCTCCACTTT.

The CDR3 sequence: CASSPGTSGRSGEQFF. The CDR3 DNA is TGTGCCAGCAGCCCGGGGACTAGCGGAAGATCGGGTGAGCAGTTCTTC. The chain combines TRBV7-8 with TRBJ2-1; 11 bases fit TRBD2. With V trimmed by 5 bases and J by 9 bases, 12 bases remained unmatched. The CDR3 has 16 residues. Germline V CDR1 and CDR2: SGHVS, FQNEAQ. The variable domain in full, with the rest retrieved from reference TRBV7-8 and TRBJ2-1, is GAGVSQSPRYKVAKRGQDVALRCDPISGHVSLFWYQQALGQGPEFLTYFQNEAQLDKSGLPSDRFFAERPEGSVSTLKIQRTQQEDSAVYLCASSPGTSGRSGEQFFGPGTRLTVL.

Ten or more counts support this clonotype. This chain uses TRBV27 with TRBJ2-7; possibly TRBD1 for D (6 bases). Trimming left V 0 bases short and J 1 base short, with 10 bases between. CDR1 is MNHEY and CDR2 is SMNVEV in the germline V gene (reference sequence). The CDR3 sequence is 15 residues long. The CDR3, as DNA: TGTGCCAGCAGTTTATCCCCCGGGACATCCTACGAGCAGTACTTC. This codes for CASSLSPGTSYEQYF.

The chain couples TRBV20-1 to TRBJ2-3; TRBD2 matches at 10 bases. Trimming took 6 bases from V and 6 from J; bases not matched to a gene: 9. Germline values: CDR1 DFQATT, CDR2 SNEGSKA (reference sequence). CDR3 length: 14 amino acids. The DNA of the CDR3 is TGCAGTGCATCCACTAGCGGGAATGGGGATACGCAGTATTTT. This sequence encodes CSASTSGNGDTQYF.